The rows below give T cell receptor beta chains drawn from one sample of a study of CD8 T cells in Susac syndrome. Using its own MiXCR run on the immunoSEQ multiplex PCR reads, TCRdb lists one record per CDR3 protein. The table has some 200,000 distinct CDR3 sequences, about 95% seen once. Source material: CD4+ T cells from PBMCs. The receptors derive from a human donor in good health. Each CDR3 is given with its conserved first and last residue.

V	J	CDR3
TRBV7-2	TRBJ2-5	CASSIKRNQETQYF
TRBV29-1	TRBJ2-3	CSVVGDRDTDTQYF
TRBV7-2	TRBJ1-1	CASSVIPAPGQGSF
TRBV29-1	TRBJ2-1	CSVEVWLAGGSSYNEQFF
TRBV20-1	TRBJ1-1	CSARVAGNTEAFF
TRBV29-1	TRBJ1-2	CSVEYTQANYGYTF
TRBV29-1	TRBJ1-2	CSVQGQGYGYTF
TRBV29-1	TRBJ2-3	CSGDSSEDTQYF
TRBV12-3/TRBV12-4	TRBJ1-5	CASSLRDRGSQPQHF
TRBV27	TRBJ2-7	CASTPGQEPTYEQYF
TRBV27	TRBJ2-7	CASSFNRGYEQYF
TRBV20-1	TRBJ1-1	CSAHTATPYLHEAFF
TRBV12-3/TRBV12-4	TRBJ2-7	CASKSGLAVYEQYF
TRBV12-3/TRBV12-4	TRBJ2-1	CASKPGPTSYNEQFF
TRBV18	TRBJ2-1	CASSPPEGRADNEQFF
TRBV2	TRBJ1-1	CASSRVLVMNTEAFF
TRBV28	TRBJ2-7	CASSPGTHTYEQYF
TRBV5-1	TRBJ2-3	CASSFNRGSPDTQYF
TRBV12-3/TRBV12-4	TRBJ1-5	CASSSLTGNQPQHF
TRBV30	TRBJ1-4	CAWNYDSTNEKLFF